The sequence of this T cell receptor (beta chain) was determined in a study of shared clonotypes between healthy human individuals. Points from the study as a whole: Clonotype sharing among donors was thought likely to change with sequencing depth. The four-donor shared clonotypes exceeded non-shared clonotypes in generation probability, with non-shared ones scoring lower.

Assay: immunoSEQ multiplex PCR; the TCRdb copy retains only in-frame clones and omits some. Among approximately 530,000 clones listed, roughly 95% were seen once. Regarding this clone: Its matching antigen is unknown. The same CDR3 can be traced to other DNA sequences in this sample.

This receptor was identified in a woman aged 25 to 39 in good health. Sequencing was carried out using naive CD4+ T cells sorted from blood. Sample subset: CD45RA+ positively selected.

CDR3 protein: CASSTGQGNTEAFF. The CDR3 bases are TGTGCCAGCAGTACTGGACAGGGGAACACTGAAGCTTTCTTT. This chain uses TRBV28 with TRBJ1-1, with TRBD1 matching 8 bases. Germline V CDR1 and CDR2: MDHEN, SYDVKM. J lost 1 base, V lost 5 bases, and 3 bases had no gene match. The CDR3 contains 14 residues.